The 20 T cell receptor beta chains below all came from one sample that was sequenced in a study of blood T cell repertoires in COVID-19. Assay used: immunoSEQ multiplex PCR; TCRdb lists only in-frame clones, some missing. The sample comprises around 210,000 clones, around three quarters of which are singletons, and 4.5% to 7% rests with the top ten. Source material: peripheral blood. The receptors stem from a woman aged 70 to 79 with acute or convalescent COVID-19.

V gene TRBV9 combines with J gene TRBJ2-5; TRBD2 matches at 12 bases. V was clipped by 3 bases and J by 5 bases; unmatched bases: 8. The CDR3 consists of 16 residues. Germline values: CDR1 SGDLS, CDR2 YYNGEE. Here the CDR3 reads CASSATLAGGPETQYF. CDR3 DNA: TGTGCCAGCAGCGCCACTCTAGCGGGAGGGCCGGAGACCCAGTACTTC.

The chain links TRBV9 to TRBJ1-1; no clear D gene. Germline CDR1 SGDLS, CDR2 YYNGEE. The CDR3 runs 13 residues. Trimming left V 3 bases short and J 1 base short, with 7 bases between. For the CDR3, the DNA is TGTGCCAGCAGCGCGGGAACGAACACTGAAGCTTTCTTT. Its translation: CASSAGTNTEAFF.

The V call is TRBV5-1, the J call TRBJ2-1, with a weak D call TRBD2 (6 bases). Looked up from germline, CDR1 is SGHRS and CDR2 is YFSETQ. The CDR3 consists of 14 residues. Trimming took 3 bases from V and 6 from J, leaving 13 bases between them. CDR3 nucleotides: TGCGCCAGCAGCTCATCTAGCGACTCCAATGAGCAGTTCTTC. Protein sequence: CASSSSSDSNEQFF.

CDR3 loop: CASRTSGRNAGELFF. The DNA of the CDR3 is TGTGCCAGCCGCACTAGCGGGAGAAATGCCGGGGAGCTGTTTTTT. This chain connects TRBV19 to TRBJ2-2; 11 bases are shared with TRBD2. Germline-derived CDR1 and CDR2 are LNHDA and SQIVND (reference sequence). The CDR3 length is 15 residues. V gave up 9 bases and J gave up 6 bases; unmatched junction bases: 9.

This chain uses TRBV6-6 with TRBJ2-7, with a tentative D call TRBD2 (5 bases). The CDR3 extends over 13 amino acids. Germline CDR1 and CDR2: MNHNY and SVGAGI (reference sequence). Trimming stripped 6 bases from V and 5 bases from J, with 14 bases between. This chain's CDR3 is CASSGRGSDEQYF. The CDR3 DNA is TGTGCCAGCAGCGGTCGGGGTTCGGACGAGCAGTACTTC.

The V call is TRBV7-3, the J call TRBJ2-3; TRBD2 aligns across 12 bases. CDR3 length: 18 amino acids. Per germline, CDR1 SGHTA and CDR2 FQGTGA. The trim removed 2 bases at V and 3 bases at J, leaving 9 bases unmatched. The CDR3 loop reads CASSLLAGGIPGTDTQYF. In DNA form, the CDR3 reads TGTGCCAGCAGCTTACTAGCGGGAGGGATCCCTGGGACAGATACGCAGTATTTT.

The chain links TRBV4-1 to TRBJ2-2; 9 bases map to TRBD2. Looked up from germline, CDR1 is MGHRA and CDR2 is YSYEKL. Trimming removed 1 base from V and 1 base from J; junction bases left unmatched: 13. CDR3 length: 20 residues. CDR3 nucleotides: TGCGCCAGCAGCCAAGTAGCAGCGGGAGGTGTGGGTGGGAACACCGGGGAGCTGTTTTTT. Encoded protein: CASSQVAAGGVGGNTGELFF.

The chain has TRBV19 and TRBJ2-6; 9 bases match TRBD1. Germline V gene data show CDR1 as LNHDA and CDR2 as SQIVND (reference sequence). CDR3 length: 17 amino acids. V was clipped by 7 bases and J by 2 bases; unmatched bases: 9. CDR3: CASTIQGAIAGANVLTF. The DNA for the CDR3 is TGTGCCAGTACCATACAGGGGGCGATCGCTGGGGCCAACGTCCTGACTTTC. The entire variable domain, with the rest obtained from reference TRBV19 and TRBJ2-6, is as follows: DGGITQSPKYLFRKEGQNVTLSCEQNLNHDAMYWYRQDPGQGLRLIYYSQIVNDFQKGDIAEGYSVSREKKESFPLTVTSAQKNPTAFYLCASTIQGAIAGANVLTFGAGSRLTVL.

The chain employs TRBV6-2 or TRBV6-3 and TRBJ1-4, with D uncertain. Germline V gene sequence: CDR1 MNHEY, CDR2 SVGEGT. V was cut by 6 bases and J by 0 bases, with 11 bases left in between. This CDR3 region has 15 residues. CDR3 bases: TGTGCCAGCAGCAAAGACACTGCAACTAATGAAAAACTGTTTTTT. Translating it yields CASSKDTATNEKLFF.

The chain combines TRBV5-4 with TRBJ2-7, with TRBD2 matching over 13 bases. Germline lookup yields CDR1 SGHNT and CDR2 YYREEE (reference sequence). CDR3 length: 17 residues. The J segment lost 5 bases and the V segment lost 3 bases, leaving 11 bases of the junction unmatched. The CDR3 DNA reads TGTGCCAGCAGCTCCGGGACTAGCGGGATCTCGAGTAACGAGCAGTACTTC. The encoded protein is CASSSGTSGISSNEQYF.

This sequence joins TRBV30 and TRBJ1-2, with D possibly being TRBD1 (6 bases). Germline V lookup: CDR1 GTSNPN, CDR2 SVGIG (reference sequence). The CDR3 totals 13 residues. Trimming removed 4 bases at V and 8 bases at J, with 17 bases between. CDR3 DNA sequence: TGTGCCTGGACCCCGGGGTTTGGGACAGGCTACACCTTC. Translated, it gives CAWTPGFGTGYTF.

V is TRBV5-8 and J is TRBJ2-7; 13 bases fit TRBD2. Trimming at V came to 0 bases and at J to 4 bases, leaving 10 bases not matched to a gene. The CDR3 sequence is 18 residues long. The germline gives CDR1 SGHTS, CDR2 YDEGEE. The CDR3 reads CASSLDTTSGRWGYEQYF. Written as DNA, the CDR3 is TGTGCCAGCAGCTTGGATACGACTAGCGGGAGGTGGGGTTACGAGCAGTACTTC.

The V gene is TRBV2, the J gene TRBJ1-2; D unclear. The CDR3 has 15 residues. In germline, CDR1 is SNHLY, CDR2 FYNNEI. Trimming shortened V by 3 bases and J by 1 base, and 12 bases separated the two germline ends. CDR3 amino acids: CASSDRGGINYGYTF. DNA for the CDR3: TGTGCCAGCAGTGATCGGGGAGGGATTAACTATGGCTACACCTTC.

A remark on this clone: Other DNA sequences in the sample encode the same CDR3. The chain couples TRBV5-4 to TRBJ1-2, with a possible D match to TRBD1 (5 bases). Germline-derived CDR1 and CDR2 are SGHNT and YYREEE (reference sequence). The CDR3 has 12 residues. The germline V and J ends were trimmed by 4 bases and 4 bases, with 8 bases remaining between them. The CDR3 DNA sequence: TGTGCCAGCAGCAGCGACAGCTATGGCTACACCTTC. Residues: CASSSDSYGYTF. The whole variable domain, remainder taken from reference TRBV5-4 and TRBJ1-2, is ETGVTQSPTHLIKTRGQQVTLRCSSQSGHNTVSWYQQALGQGPQFIFQYYREEENGRGNFPPRFSGLQFPNYSSELNVNALELDDSALYLCASSSDSYGYTFGSGTRLTVV.

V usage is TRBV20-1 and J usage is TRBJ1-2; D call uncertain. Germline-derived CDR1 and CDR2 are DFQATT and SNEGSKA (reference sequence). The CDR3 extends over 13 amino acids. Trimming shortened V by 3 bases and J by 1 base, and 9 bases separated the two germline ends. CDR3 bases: TGCAGTGCTAGTTCAGGTCTTAACTATGGCTACACCTTC. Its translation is CSASSGLNYGYTF.

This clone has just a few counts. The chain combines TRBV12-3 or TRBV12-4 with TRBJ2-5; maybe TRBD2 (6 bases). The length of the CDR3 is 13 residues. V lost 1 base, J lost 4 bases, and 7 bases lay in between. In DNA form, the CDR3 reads TGTGCCAGCAGTTTAGGGGGAGGAGAGACCCAGTACTTC. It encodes CASSLGGGETQYF.

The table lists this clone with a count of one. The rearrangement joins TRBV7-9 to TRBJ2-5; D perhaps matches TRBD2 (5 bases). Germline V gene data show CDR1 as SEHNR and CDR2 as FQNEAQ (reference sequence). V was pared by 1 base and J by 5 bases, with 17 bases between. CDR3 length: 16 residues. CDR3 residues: CASSLGMSSSSETQYF. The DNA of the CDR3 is TGTGCCAGCAGCTTAGGAATGTCTAGCTCGTCCGAGACCCAGTACTTC.

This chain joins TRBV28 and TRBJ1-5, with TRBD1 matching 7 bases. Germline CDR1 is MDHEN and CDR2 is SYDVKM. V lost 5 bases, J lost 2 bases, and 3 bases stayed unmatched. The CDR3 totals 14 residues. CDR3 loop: CASSAGQRNQPQHF. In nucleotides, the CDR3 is TGTGCCAGCAGTGCGGGACAGCGCAATCAGCCCCAGCATTTT.

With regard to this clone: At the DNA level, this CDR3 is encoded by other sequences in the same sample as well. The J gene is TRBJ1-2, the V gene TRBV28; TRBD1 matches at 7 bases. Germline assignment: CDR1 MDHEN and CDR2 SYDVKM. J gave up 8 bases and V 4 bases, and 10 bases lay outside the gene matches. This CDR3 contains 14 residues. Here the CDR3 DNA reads TGTGCCAGCAGTTCGTTGACAGGGCGGCGAGGCTACACCTTC. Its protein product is CASSSLTGRRGYTF.

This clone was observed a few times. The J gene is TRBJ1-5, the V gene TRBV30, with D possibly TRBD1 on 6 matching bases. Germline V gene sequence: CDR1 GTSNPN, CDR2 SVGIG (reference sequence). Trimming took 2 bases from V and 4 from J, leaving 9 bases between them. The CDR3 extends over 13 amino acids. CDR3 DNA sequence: TGTGCCTGGAGTACAGGGACGAATCAGCCCCAGCATTTT. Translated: CAWSTGTNQPQHF.